There are many counts of the clone carrying this T cell receptor (beta chain). Its matching antigen is unknown. The data were obtained in a study of T cell repertoires in cytomegalovirus infection. Background on the study: The public TCR beta signatures pointed to both CMV infection and matching HLA type.

Regarding the study as a whole: What dominated the ex vivo response were HLA-C-restricted CMV-specific TCR beta clonotypes. Carriage of CMV together with the relevant HLA was identifiable through cumulative public TCR beta family frequency.

TCRdb reanalysed the reads using MiXCR and keeps one entry per CDR3 protein. The sample includes fewer than 350,000 distinct CDR3 sequences, 8% to 10% of them seen just once. This clonotype was sampled from a human donor in good health (CMV status not recorded). Some clones in this sample may be carry-over from other donors' samples. Sequencing was carried out using PBMCs.

CDR3 coding DNA: TGTGCCAGGCTGGGACAGAACACAGATACGCAGTATTTT. Translated: CARLGQNTDTQYF. J is TRBJ2-3 and V is TRBV7-2; TRBD1 matches 7 bases. V trimming: 9 bases; J trimming: 2 bases; junction bases outside the gene matches: 5. Germline V gene sequence: CDR1 SGHTA, CDR2 FQGNSA. The CDR3 runs to 13 residues.